These 26 T cell receptor beta chains share one sample of origin, sequenced in a study of Ad26.COV2.S vaccination and SARS-CoV-2 variants. The protocol was immunoSEQ multiplex PCR, while the TCRdb copy is restricted to in-frame clones and leaves out a portion. The sample shows some 350,000 clones, about 92% of them seen only once. Material: peripheral blood, obtained after recovery from COVID-19. All receptors derive from a human donor who had recovered from COVID-19.

CDR3 nucleotides: TGTGCCAGCAGCCCGAACGCCGACGGACGAGCGGACACCTTC. Translating it yields CASSPNADGRADTF. The V and J genes are TRBV7-2 and TRBJ1-2; no clear D gene. V lost 5 bases, J lost 12 bases, and 22 bases lay in between. Germline CDR1 is SGHTA and CDR2 is FQGNSA. The CDR3 runs 14 residues. The variable domain in full, with the rest retrieved from reference TRBV7-2 and TRBJ1-2, is GAGVSQSPSNKVTEKGKDVELRCDPISGHTALYWYRQSLGQGLEFLIYFQGNSAPDKSGLPSDRFSAERTGGSVSTLTIQRTQQEDSAVYLCASSPNADGRADTFGSGTRLTVV.

This chain joins TRBV19 and TRBJ1-1; 7 bases match TRBD1. Trimming at V came to 6 bases and at J to 4 bases, leaving 8 bases not matched to a gene. This CDR3 comprises 14 residues. Germline V gives CDR1 LNHDA, CDR2 SQIVND (reference sequence). The CDR3 loop reads CASRADRSGTEAFF. The CDR3 region has the DNA TGTGCCAGTAGGGCGGACAGGTCGGGCACTGAAGCTTTCTTT.

The chain uses TRBV6-5 and TRBJ1-1, with D hard to call. Per germline, CDR1 MNHEY and CDR2 SVGAGI. The CDR3 contains 14 residues. Trimming stripped 0 bases from V and 0 bases from J, with 5 bases between. The CDR3 is CASSYSYMNTEAFF. DNA for the CDR3: TGTGCCAGCAGTTACTCATACATGAACACTGAAGCTTTCTTT.

This clone was seen once. The chain's CDR3 is CASSPGLLREQYF. In DNA form, the CDR3 reads TGTGCCAGCAGCCCGGGACTCTTGAGGGAGCAGTACTTC. This sequence joins TRBV13 and TRBJ2-7, with D perhaps matching TRBD2 (6 bases). The V and J ends lost 5 bases and 7 bases respectively, with 15 bases between them. The germline CDR1 and CDR2 sequences are PRHDT and FYEKMQ (reference sequence). The CDR3 runs 13 residues.

The genes are TRBV27 and TRBJ1-5; unclear D gene. V dropped 4 bases and J dropped 2 bases, with 12 bases sitting between them. The germline V gene has CDR1 MNHEY and CDR2 SMNVEV (reference sequence). The CDR3 has 15 residues. CDR3 DNA sequence: TGTGCCAGCAGTTCGAACTCAGTGGGCAATCAGCCCCAGCATTTT. Its translation is CASSSNSVGNQPQHF.

This clone was seen a single time. The chain recombines TRBV18 with TRBJ2-2; D gene uncertain. Per germline, CDR1 KGHSH and CDR2 LQKENI. The CDR3 runs to 13 residues. Trimming removed 4 bases at V and 0 bases at J, with 3 bases between. The CDR3: CASSRSNTGELFF. DNA of the CDR3: TGTGCCAGCTCACGCTCGAACACCGGGGAGCTGTTTTTT.

Concerning this clone: Other DNA sequences in this specimen translate into the identical CDR3. This chain connects TRBV29-1 to TRBJ1-2; D remains unclear. Germline CDR1 is SQVTM and CDR2 is ANQGSEA. This CDR3 has 15 residues. V lost 2 bases and J lost 0, with 13 bases in between. The CDR3 loop reads CSVERIGQANYGYTF. For the CDR3, the DNA is TGCAGCGTTGAAAGGATCGGGCAAGCTAACTATGGCTACACCTTC. Full variable domain (missing parts from reference TRBV29-1 and TRBJ1-2): SAVISQKPSRDICQRGTSLTIQCQVDSQVTMMFWYRQQPGQSLTLIATANQGSEATYESGFVIDKFPISRPNLTFSTLTVSNMSPEDSSIYLCSVERIGQANYGYTFGSGTRLTVV.

The chain uses TRBV5-4 and TRBJ2-5; TRBD2 matches 12 bases. This CDR3 has 15 residues. Germline-derived CDR1 and CDR2 are SGHNT and YYREEE (reference sequence). Trimming at V came to 4 bases and at J to 6 bases, leaving 7 bases not matched to a gene. The DNA for the CDR3 is TGTGCCAGCAGCGTTCTAGCGGGGGGGCAAAAGACCCAGTACTTC. This codes for CASSVLAGGQKTQYF.

This clone showed up just once. The CDR3 nucleotides are TGTGCCAGCAGCTTAGGCAGGGCCTATAATTCACCCCTCCACTTT. It codes for CASSLGRAYNSPLHF. The V gene is TRBV7-6, the J gene TRBJ1-6; tentatively, D is TRBD1 (5 bases). Germline CDR1 reads SGHVS; CDR2 reads FNYEAQ. Between the trimmed V and J ends, which lost 1 base and 2 bases, there was a span of 6 bases. This CDR3 region has 15 residues. The full variable domain, rest sourced from reference TRBV7-6 and TRBJ1-6, is GAGVSQSPRYKVTKRGQDVALRCDPISGHVSLYWYRQALGQGPEFLTYFNYEAQQDKSGLPNDRFSAERPEGSISTLTIQRTEQRDSAMYRCASSLGRAYNSPLHFGNGTRLTVT.

The chain recombines TRBV3-1 (or the pseudogene TRBV3-2) with TRBJ2-3; D possibly corresponds to TRBD2 (5 bases). This CDR3 comprises 15 residues. V lost 3 bases to trimming and J lost 0 bases, with 10 bases between them. The germline V gene encodes CDR1 LGHDT and CDR2 YNNKEL (reference sequence). The CDR3 region is CASSQPGESTDTQYF. In DNA, the CDR3 is TGTGCCAGCAGCCAGCCCGGGGAGAGCACAGATACGCAGTATTTT.

The rearrangement joins TRBV10-3 to TRBJ2-7, with D tentatively TRBD1 (5 bases). Per the germline V gene, CDR1 is ENHRY and CDR2 is SYGVKD. This CDR3 has 13 amino acids. V lost 6 bases and J lost 11, with 20 bases in between. CDR3 in DNA: TGTGCCATCAGGTCTGGGATCACGACAGAGGAGTACTTC. It codes for CAIRSGITTEEYF.

The gene calls are TRBV7-9 and TRBJ2-1; no reliable D call. The CDR3 sequence is 16 residues long. Germline V CDR1 and CDR2: SEHNR, FQNEAQ (reference sequence). The V and J ends lost 1 base and 0 bases respectively, with 10 bases between them. The CDR3 nucleotides are TGTGCCAGCAGCTTAGGACCACTGGGCTCCTACAATGAGCAGTTCTTC. Encoded protein: CASSLGPLGSYNEQFF.

The gene calls are TRBV11-2 and TRBJ2-7; maybe TRBD1 (8 bases). V was trimmed by 4 bases and J by 4 bases, leaving 17 bases between them. The germline V gene has CDR1 SGHAT and CDR2 FQNNGV. This CDR3 contains 15 residues. The CDR3 region is CASSSYRGGGYEQYF. DNA of the CDR3: TGTGCCAGCAGCTCATACAGGGGGGGAGGATACGAGCAGTACTTC.

The chain carries TRBV7-2 and TRBJ1-5; TRBD1 aligns across 7 bases. CDR3 size: 14 residues. Unmatched junction bases numbered 6, after V lost 5 bases and J lost 5 bases. Germline CDR1 is SGHTA and CDR2 is FQGNSA. CDR3 coding DNA: TGTGCCAGCAGCGCCAGGGACAGATATCAGCCCCAGCATTTT. Protein product: CASSARDRYQPQHF.

This clone was recorded only once. The J gene is TRBJ2-3, the V gene TRBV11-3, with 11 bases identical to TRBD2. Germline CDR1 SGHNT, CDR2 YENEEA. Trimming took 4 bases from V and 0 from J; bases not matched to a gene: 12. The CDR3 spans 19 residues. The CDR3 coding sequence is TGTGCCAGCAGCTCCGGGACTAGCGGCCCTTACCCTAGCACAGATACGCAGTATTTT. Translation gives CASSSGTSGPYPSTDTQYF.

The V call is TRBV28, the J call TRBJ1-2, with D unclear. Trimming took 7 bases from V and 0 from J, leaving 15 bases between them. Germline CDR1 reads MDHEN; CDR2 reads SYDVKM. This CDR3 contains 15 residues. The CDR3, as DNA: TGTGCCAGCACCCCCGCCACCGGGACTAACTATGGCTACACCTTC. Translation gives CASTPATGTNYGYTF.

The chain couples TRBV7-3 to TRBJ2-5, with 7 bases matching TRBD1. V dropped 2 bases and J dropped 5; count of bases not matched to a gene: 8. The CDR3 covers 15 residues. Germline V gives CDR1 SGHTA, CDR2 FQGTGA. This CDR3 is CASSLEQGRGETQYF. CDR3 DNA: TGTGCCAGCAGCTTAGAACAGGGGCGTGGGGAGACCCAGTACTTC.

In DNA, the CDR3 is TGTGCCAGCAGCCAAGAGCGCTTCGGCCTAAATTCACCCCTCCACTTT. Its translation: CASSQERFGLNSPLHF. The V and J genes are TRBV3-1 (or the pseudogene TRBV3-2) and TRBJ1-6; no clear D gene. This CDR3 is built from 16 residues. Per germline, CDR1 LGHDT and CDR2 YNNKEL (reference sequence). Trimming stripped 0 bases from V and 7 bases from J, with 13 bases between.

This chain connects TRBV7-2 to TRBJ2-5; 15 bases fit TRBD2. The CDR3 has 18 amino acids. Germline CDR1 SGHTA, CDR2 FQGNSA. V shed 1 base, J shed 4 bases, and the junction held 7 bases outside the gene matches. This CDR3 reads CASSLERTSGGAAETQYF. The CDR3 DNA follows: TGTGCCAGCAGCTTAGAAAGGACTAGCGGGGGGGCCGCAGAGACCCAGTACTTC. The full variable domain, rest sourced from reference TRBV7-2 and TRBJ2-5, is GAGVSQSPSNKVTEKGKDVELRCDPISGHTALYWYRQSLGQGLEFLIYFQGNSAPDKSGLPSDRFSAERTGGSVSTLTIQRTQQEDSAVYLCASSLERTSGGAAETQYFGPGTRLLVL.

The CDR3: CASSLQPGQPQHF. CDR3 DNA: TGTGCCAGCAGCTTACAGCCGGGTCAGCCCCAGCATTTT. The J gene is TRBJ1-5, the V gene TRBV7-2, with D hard to call. The germline V gene encodes CDR1 SGHTA and CDR2 FQGNSA. The CDR3 runs 13 residues. Trimming removed 2 bases at V and 6 bases at J, with 8 bases between.

This sequence joins TRBV7-2 and TRBJ2-7; D is perhaps TRBD2 (5 bases). V was cut by 2 bases and J by 3 bases, with 14 bases left in between. Per germline, CDR1 SGHTA and CDR2 FQGNSA. This CDR3 has 15 residues. In nucleotides, the CDR3 is TGTGCCAGCAGCTTATACGGGGAAGGAAACTACGAGCAGTACTTC. This sequence encodes CASSLYGEGNYEQYF.

The chain joins TRBV6-2 or TRBV6-3 to TRBJ2-2, with 8 nucleotides matching TRBD1. Unmatched junction bases numbered 7, after V lost 7 bases and J lost 3 bases. The CDR3 loop spans 15 amino acids. Germline-derived CDR1 and CDR2 are MNHEY and SVGEGT. CDR3 DNA sequence: TGTGCCAGCACCCCACAGGGGGTGGACACCGGGGAGCTGTTTTTT. This codes for CASTPQGVDTGELFF.

This chain links TRBV28 with TRBJ2-1; D not resolved. CDR1 MDHEN and CDR2 SYDVKM come from the germline V gene. Trimming took off 5 bases at V and 0 bases at J, with 11 bases between the two ends. The CDR3 has 15 amino acids. The CDR3 DNA reads as TGTGCCAGCAGTGGAAGCTTTGGCTCCTACAATGAGCAGTTCTTC. It specifies CASSGSFGSYNEQFF.

This clone was observed a few times. V usage is TRBV5-8 and J usage is TRBJ1-4, with 7 nucleotides matching TRBD1. CDR3 size: 16 residues. The ends lost 6 bases at V and 8 bases at J; junction bases unmatched: 16. From germline, CDR1 is SGHTS and CDR2 YDEGEE. DNA of the CDR3: TGTGCCAGCACCAGGGCCCCCAACAGGGGCGGGGAAAAACTGTTTTTT. Translation: CASTRAPNRGGEKLFF.

The genes are TRBV4-1 and TRBJ2-7, with D hard to call. V was shortened by 0 bases and J by 0 bases, with 9 bases between the two germline ends. Germline V gene lookup returns CDR1 MGHRA and CDR2 YSYEKL. This CDR3 is built from 15 residues. This CDR3 is CASSQEKTVSYEQYF. The CDR3 DNA sequence: TGCGCCAGCAGCCAAGAGAAAACCGTCTCCTACGAGCAGTACTTC.

The J gene is TRBJ2-3, the V gene TRBV5-1, with a possible D match to TRBD2 (5 bases). V lost 4 bases and J 2 bases, leaving 14 bases between the germline ends. CDR1 and CDR2 (germline): SGHRS, YFSETQ. This CDR3 is built from 15 residues. The CDR3 coding sequence is TGCGCCAGCAGCCCTCGGGGAGACCTCACAGATACGCAGTATTTT. Amino acid sequence: CASSPRGDLTDTQYF.